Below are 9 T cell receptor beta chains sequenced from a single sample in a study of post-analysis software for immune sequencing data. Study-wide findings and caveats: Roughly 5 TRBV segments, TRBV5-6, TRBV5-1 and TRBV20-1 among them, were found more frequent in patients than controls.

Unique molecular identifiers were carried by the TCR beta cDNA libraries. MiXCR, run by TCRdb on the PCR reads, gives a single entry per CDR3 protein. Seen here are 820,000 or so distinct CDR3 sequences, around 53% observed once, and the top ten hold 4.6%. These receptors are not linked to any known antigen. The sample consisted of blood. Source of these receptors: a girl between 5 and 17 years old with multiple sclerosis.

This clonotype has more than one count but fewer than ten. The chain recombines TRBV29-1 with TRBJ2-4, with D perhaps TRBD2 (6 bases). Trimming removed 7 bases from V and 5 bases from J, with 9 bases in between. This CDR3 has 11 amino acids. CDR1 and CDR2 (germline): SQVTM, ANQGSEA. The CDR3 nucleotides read TGCAGCGCCCGACTAGAAAACATTCAGTACTTC. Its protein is CSARLENIQYF. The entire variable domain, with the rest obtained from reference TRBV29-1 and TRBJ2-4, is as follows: SAVISQKPSRDICQRGTSLTIQCQVDSQVTMMFWYRQQPGQSLTLIATANQGSEATYESGFVIDKFPISRPNLTFSTLTVSNMSPEDSSIYLCSARLENIQYFGAGTRLSVL.

CDR3 region: CASSPLHTEAQETQYF. CDR3 DNA sequence: TGTGCCAGCTCACCACTTCACACAGAAGCCCAAGAGACCCAGTACTTC. The rearrangement joins TRBV18 to TRBJ2-5, with D uncertain. CDR3 length equals 16 residues. Germline V gene lookup returns CDR1 KGHSH and CDR2 LQKENI. The V end lost 1 base, the J end lost 1 base, and 13 bases lay between the germline ends.

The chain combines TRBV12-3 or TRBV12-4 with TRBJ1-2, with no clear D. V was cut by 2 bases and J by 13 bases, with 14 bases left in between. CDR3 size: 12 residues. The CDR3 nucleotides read TGTGCCAGCAGTTTACCCAGCAAAGGAGGCACCTTC. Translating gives CASSLPSKGGTF.

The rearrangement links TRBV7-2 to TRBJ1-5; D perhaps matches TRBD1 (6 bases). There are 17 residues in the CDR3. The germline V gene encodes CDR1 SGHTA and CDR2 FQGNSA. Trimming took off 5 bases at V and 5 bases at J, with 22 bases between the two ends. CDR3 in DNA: TGTGCCAGCAGCCCGCAAGGGTGGGGGGCAAAGGATCAGCCCCAGCATTTT. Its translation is CASSPQGWGAKDQPQHF.

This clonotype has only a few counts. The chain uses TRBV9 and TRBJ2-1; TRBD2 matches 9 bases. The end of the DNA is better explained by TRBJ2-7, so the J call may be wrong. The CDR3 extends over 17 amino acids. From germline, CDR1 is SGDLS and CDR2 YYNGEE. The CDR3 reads CASSVGLADPSYNEQYF. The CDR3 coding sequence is TGTGCCAGCAGCGTGGGACTAGCAGACCCCTCCTACAATGAGCAGTACTTC.

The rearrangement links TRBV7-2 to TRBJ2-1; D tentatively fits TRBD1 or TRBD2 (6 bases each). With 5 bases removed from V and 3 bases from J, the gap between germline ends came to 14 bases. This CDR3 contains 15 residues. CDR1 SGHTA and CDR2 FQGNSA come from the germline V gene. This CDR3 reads CASSGGLDFYNEQFF. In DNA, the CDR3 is TGTGCCAGCAGCGGGGGGCTAGATTTCTACAATGAGCAGTTCTTC.

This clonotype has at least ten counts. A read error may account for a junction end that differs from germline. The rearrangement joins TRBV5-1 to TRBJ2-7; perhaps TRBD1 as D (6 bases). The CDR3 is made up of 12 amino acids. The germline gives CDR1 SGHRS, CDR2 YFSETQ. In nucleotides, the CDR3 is TGTGCCAGCAGTGGAACAGGGTACGAGCAGTACTTC. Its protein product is CASSGTGYEQYF.

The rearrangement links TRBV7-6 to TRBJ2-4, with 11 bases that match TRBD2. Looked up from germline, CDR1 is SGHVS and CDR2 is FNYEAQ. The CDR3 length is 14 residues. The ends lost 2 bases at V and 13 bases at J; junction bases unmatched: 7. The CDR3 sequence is CASSLLLAGVEQYF. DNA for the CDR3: TGTGCCAGCAGCTTATTACTAGCGGGGGTTGAGCAGTACTTC.

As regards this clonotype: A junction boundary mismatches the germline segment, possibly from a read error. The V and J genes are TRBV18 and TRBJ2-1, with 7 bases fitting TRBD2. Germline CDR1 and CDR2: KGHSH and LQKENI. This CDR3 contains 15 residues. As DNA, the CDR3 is TGTGCCGGCTCACCACCCGGCGGGAGTCAGAATGAGCAGTTCTTC. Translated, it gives CAGSPPGGSQNEQFF.